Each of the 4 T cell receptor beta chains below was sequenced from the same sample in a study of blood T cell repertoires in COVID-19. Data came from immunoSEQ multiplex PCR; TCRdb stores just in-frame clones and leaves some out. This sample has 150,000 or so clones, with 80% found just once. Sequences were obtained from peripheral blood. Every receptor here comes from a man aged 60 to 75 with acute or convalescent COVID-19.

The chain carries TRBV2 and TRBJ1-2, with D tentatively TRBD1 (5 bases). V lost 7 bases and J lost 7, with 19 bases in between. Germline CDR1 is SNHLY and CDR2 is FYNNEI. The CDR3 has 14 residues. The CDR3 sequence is CASTSGTRESGYTF. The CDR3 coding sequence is TGTGCCAGCACCTCCGGGACCCGGGAGAGTGGCTACACCTTC.

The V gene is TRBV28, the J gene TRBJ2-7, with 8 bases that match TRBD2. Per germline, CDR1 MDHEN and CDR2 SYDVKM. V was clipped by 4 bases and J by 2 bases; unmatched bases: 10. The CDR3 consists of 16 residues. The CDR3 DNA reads TGTGCCAGCAGTTACGATTTTAGCGGGAAAACCTACGAGCAGTACTTC. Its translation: CASSYDFSGKTYEQYF.

The CDR3 protein is CASSPLPGQGSQETQYF. The CDR3 DNA reads TGTGCCAGCAGCCCCCTACCGGGACAGGGTTCCCAAGAGACCCAGTACTTC. The chain is built from TRBV3-1 (or the pseudogene TRBV3-2) and TRBJ2-5, with 9 bases lining up with TRBD1. V was clipped by 4 bases and J by 1 base; unmatched bases: 10. Per germline, CDR1 LGHDT and CDR2 YNNKEL (reference sequence). CDR3 length: 17 amino acids.

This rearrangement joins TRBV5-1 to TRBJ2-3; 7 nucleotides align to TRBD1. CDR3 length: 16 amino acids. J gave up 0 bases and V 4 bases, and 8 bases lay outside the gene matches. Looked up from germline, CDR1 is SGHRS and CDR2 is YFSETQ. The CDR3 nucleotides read TGCGCCAGCAGCACGGGACAGCAAGCTAGCACAGATACGCAGTATTTT. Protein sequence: CASSTGQQASTDTQYF.